This passage covers 22 T cell receptor beta chains from one sample sequenced in a study of PD-1 blockade in classical Hodgkin lymphoma. The sample's time point: cycle 4 day 1 (C4D1), after less than seven weeks of nivolumab. Each patient experienced a relapse that followed autologous stem cell transplantation, and brentuximab vedotin exposure varied. TCRdb's copy holds only in-frame clones and misses some; the assay was immunoSEQ multiplex PCR. This table has tens of thousands of clones, around 74% appearing once. The specimen was peripheral blood mononuclear cells (PBMCs), collected before the fourth cycle of nivolumab. The receptors here all came from a human donor with classical Hodgkin lymphoma.

The chain uses TRBV6-5 and TRBJ1-5, with 8 bases matching TRBD1. The CDR3 has 15 residues. Germline assignment: CDR1 MNHEY and CDR2 SVGAGI. After removal of 4 bases from V and 2 bases from J, the junction contained 4 bases not matched to a gene. DNA of the CDR3: TGTGCCAGCAGTTCGACAGGGGTTGGCAATCAGCCCCAGCATTTT. Translated: CASSSTGVGNQPQHF.

The J gene is TRBJ2-3, the V gene TRBV28; D gene uncertain. V was cut by 5 bases and J by 7 bases, with 13 bases left in between. The CDR3 is 13 amino acids. The V gene's germline CDR1 is MDHEN and CDR2 SYDVKM. CDR3 nucleotides: TGTGCCAGCAGTCCGGTAGATTTGTATACGCAGTATTTT. Translated, it gives CASSPVDLYTQYF.

For this clone: Compared with germline, one end of the junction differs, possibly owing to a read error. V is TRBV7-7 and J is TRBJ2-1; D is ambiguous. The CDR3 runs to 15 residues. From germline, CDR1 is SSHAT and CDR2 FNYEAQ (reference sequence). Here the CDR3 DNA reads TGTGCTAGCAGCCTACGGATACTTGCCTACAATGAGCAGTTCTTC. Encoded protein: CASSLRILAYNEQFF.

The DNA of the CDR3 is TGCGCCAGCAGCTGGCTGGGACTAGCGGGAATCAATGAGCAGTTCTTC. This gives the protein CASSWLGLAGINEQFF. J is TRBJ2-1 and V is TRBV5-1; 13 bases agree with TRBD2. V dropped 3 bases and J dropped 6; count of bases not matched to a gene: 6. From germline, CDR1 is SGHRS and CDR2 YFSETQ. The CDR3 length is 16 residues.

V usage is TRBV7-2 and J usage is TRBJ2-1, with 8 bases lining up with TRBD1. Germline CDR1 is SGHTA and CDR2 is FQGNSA. The J segment lost 5 bases and the V segment lost 5 bases, leaving 5 bases of the junction unmatched. The CDR3 length is 14 residues. The DNA of the CDR3 is TGTGCCAGCAGCCCGAGGACAGGGAACAATGAGCAGTTCTTC. Translated: CASSPRTGNNEQFF.

This clone came up a few times. The chain couples TRBV6-6 to TRBJ2-3, with 10 bases lining up with TRBD1. Germline CDR1 is MNHNY and CDR2 is SVGAGI (reference sequence). This CDR3 has 13 amino acids. After removal of 8 bases from V and 4 bases from J, the junction contained 3 bases not matched to a gene. The CDR3 sequence: CASDRGLADTQYF. The CDR3 bases are TGTGCCAGCGACAGGGGGCTCGCAGATACGCAGTATTTT.

The chain joins TRBV4-1 to TRBJ2-3, with 10 bases fitting TRBD1. Germline values: CDR1 MGHRA, CDR2 YSYEKL. V gave up 3 bases and J gave up 3 bases; unmatched junction bases: 3. The CDR3 is made up of 15 amino acids. CDR3 nucleotides: TGCGCCAGCAGCCACAAGGACAGGGGGACAGATACGCAGTATTTT. As protein: CASSHKDRGTDTQYF.

The rearrangement uses TRBV28 and TRBJ2-1; TRBD2 might be the D (5 bases). The CDR3 spans 14 residues. Looked up from germline, CDR1 is MDHEN and CDR2 is SYDVKM. Between the trimmed V and J ends, which lost 4 bases and 7 bases, there was a span of 14 bases. Here the CDR3 DNA reads TGTGCCAGCAGTTCACCCCCCGGCGGGAATGAGCAGTTCTTC. Residues: CASSSPPGGNEQFF.

This clone occurred a few times. The chain links TRBV4-3 to TRBJ2-6, with D perhaps matching TRBD1 or TRBD2 (6 bases each). Between the trimmed V and J ends, which lost 4 bases and 4 bases, there was a span of 14 bases. This CDR3 region has 16 residues. CDR1 is LGHNA and CDR2 is YSLEER in the germline V gene. Here the CDR3 DNA reads TGCGCCAGCAGCCCCGACGGGGGCGCCGGGGCCAACGTCCTGACTTTC. Protein product: CASSPDGGAGANVLTF.

The chain uses TRBV19 and TRBJ2-2; D is unresolved. This CDR3 region has 15 residues. Per germline, CDR1 LNHDA and CDR2 SQIVND (reference sequence). Trimming left V 2 bases short and J 5 bases short, with 12 bases between. The CDR3 nucleotides are TGTGCCAGTAGTATAACTCGGGCGACAACCGGGGAGCTGTTTTTT. It specifies CASSITRATTGELFF.

The CDR3 DNA sequence: TGTGCCAGCAGCCTTGGCGGGTTCCAAGAGACCCAGTACTTC. This sequence encodes CASSLGGFQETQYF. The chain carries TRBV7-2 and TRBJ2-5, with a tentative D call TRBD2 (5 bases). Germline assignment: CDR1 SGHTA and CDR2 FQGNSA. Trimming stripped 5 bases from V and 1 base from J, with 11 bases between. The length of the CDR3 is 14 residues.

This clone was counted a few times. The chain couples TRBV4-2 to TRBJ2-1; 10 bases are shared with TRBD1. The CDR3 spans 16 residues. CDR1 LGHNA and CDR2 YNFKEQ come from the germline V gene. Trimming at V came to 5 bases and at J to 5 bases, leaving 9 bases not matched to a gene. The CDR3 DNA sequence: TGTGCCAGCAGCTTCCAGACAGGGGGCTGGGACAATGAGCAGTTCTTC. Protein product: CASSFQTGGWDNEQFF.

A single count supports this clone. The CDR3 loop is CASGLAGVGQETQYF. In nucleotides, the CDR3 is TGCGCCAGCGGACTAGCGGGAGTAGGGCAAGAGACCCAGTACTTC. This rearrangement joins TRBV5-1 to TRBJ2-5; 13 bases agree with TRBD2. The V gene end was trimmed by 7 bases and the J gene end by 2 bases; junction bases not matched to a gene: 5. Germline CDR1 and CDR2: SGHRS and YFSETQ. The CDR3 runs to 15 residues.

The chain uses TRBV6-5 and TRBJ2-7; 7 bases align to TRBD1. CDR1 and CDR2 (germline): MNHEY, SVGAGI. V lost 1 base, J lost 2 bases, and 8 bases stayed unmatched. The CDR3 loop spans 16 amino acids. The DNA of the CDR3 is TGTGCCAGCAGTTACTTCTCCCAGACAGGGCCCTACGAGCAGTACTTC. This codes for CASSYFSQTGPYEQYF.

The V gene is TRBV20-1, the J gene TRBJ1-2; D gene ambiguous. This CDR3 has 11 residues. The germline V gene has CDR1 DFQATT and CDR2 SNEGSKA (reference sequence). V was clipped by 6 bases and J by 1 base, with 6 bases between them. The CDR3 reads CSAEYNYGYTF. CDR3 nucleotide sequence: TGCAGTGCGGAGTATAACTATGGCTACACCTTC.

This clone showed up just once. The V call is TRBV28, the J call TRBJ1-2, with 8 bases identical to TRBD1. V shed 6 bases and J 8 bases; nucleotides not matched to a gene: 17. Germline CDR1 MDHEN, CDR2 SYDVKM. This CDR3 is built from 16 residues. The DNA for the CDR3 is TGTGCCAGCAGCTCCTCCCAGGGGGCGCGGTGGGAAGGCTACACCTTC. Translating gives CASSSSQGARWEGYTF.

V gene TRBV4-3 combines with J gene TRBJ2-7; the D gene is possibly TRBD2 (6 bases). The germline CDR1 and CDR2 sequences are LGHNA and YSLEER. This CDR3 spans 14 amino acids. V shed 4 bases and J shed 3 bases, with 13 bases lying between them. CDR3 nucleotide sequence: TGCGCCAGCAGCCCCGTTGGCGGGAACTACGAGCAGTACTTC. This encodes CASSPVGGNYEQYF.

This clone showed up just once. The V gene is TRBV2, the J gene TRBJ2-1; D perhaps matches TRBD2 (6 bases). Between the trimmed V and J ends, which lost 4 bases and 7 bases, there was a span of 17 bases. Germline V gives CDR1 SNHLY, CDR2 FYNNEI. The CDR3 length is 15 residues. The CDR3 loop is CASSVGRGGYNEQFF. The CDR3 region has the DNA TGTGCCAGCAGTGTTGGGCGGGGAGGCTATAATGAGCAGTTCTTC.

This chain uses TRBV7-9 with TRBJ2-1; no clear D. The V gene lost 1 base and the J gene lost 4 bases, with 5 bases spanning the gap. CDR1 is SEHNR, CDR2 FQNEAQ, per germline (reference sequence). The CDR3 spans 13 residues. CDR3 nucleotide sequence: TGTGCCAGCAGCTTAGGGCTATACAATGAGCAGTTCTTC. This translates into CASSLGLYNEQFF.

This sequence joins TRBV5-6 and TRBJ1-4, with 9 bases fitting TRBD1. Germline CDR1 and CDR2: SGHDT and YYEEEE. The V gene end was trimmed by 4 bases and the J gene end by 6 bases; junction bases not matched to a gene: 10. The CDR3 consists of 16 residues. The CDR3 coding sequence is TGTGCCAGCAGCCTCGGGACAGGGATTAGTTATGAAAAACTGTTTTTT. It codes for CASSLGTGISYEKLFF.

This clone showed up just a few times. The chain links TRBV6-1 to TRBJ1-1; no reliable D call. This CDR3 is built from 15 residues. Germline loops: CDR1 MNHNS, CDR2 SASEGT. The germline V and J ends were trimmed by 4 bases and 0 bases, with 12 bases remaining between them. The CDR3 protein is CASSVILSLNTEAFF. The CDR3 DNA reads TGTGCCAGCAGTGTAATCCTCTCCTTGAACACTGAAGCTTTCTTT.

This chain links TRBV5-4 with TRBJ2-5; TRBD1 matches 7 bases. This CDR3 contains 13 residues. The trim removed 3 bases at V and 5 bases at J, leaving 4 bases unmatched. Germline V gene lookup returns CDR1 SGHNT and CDR2 YYREEE (reference sequence). Here the CDR3 reads CASSSGQAETQYF. The CDR3 DNA follows: TGTGCCAGCAGCTCTGGACAGGCGGAGACCCAGTACTTC.